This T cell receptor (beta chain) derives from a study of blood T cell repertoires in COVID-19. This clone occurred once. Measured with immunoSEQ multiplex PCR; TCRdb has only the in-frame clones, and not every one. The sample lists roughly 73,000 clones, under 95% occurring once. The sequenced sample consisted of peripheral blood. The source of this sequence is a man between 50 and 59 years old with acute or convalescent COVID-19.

CDR3 sequence (DNA): TGTGCCAGCAGACACGGAGGTTCTGAAGCTTTCTTT. This gives the protein CASRHGGSEAFF. The V gene is TRBV6-5, the J gene TRBJ1-1; D uncertain. V lost 6 bases and J lost 6, with 11 bases in between. This CDR3 has 12 amino acids. CDR1 is MNHEY, CDR2 SVGAGI, per germline.